This note documents a single TCR beta chain sequence. Its matching antigen is unknown. Germline CDR1 and CDR2: SEHNR and FQNEAQ (reference sequence). Trimming cost V 1 base and J 4 bases; bases outside gene matches: 2. CDR3 length equals 15 residues. Genomic DNA served as template for TCR beta VDJ and CDR3 profiling. TCRdb ran MiXCR on the reads and lists one entry per CDR3 protein. Seen here are 150,000 to 200,000 distinct CDR3 sequences, around 66% observed once, and the top ten hold just over 45%. These data come from a study of CD8+CD57+ T cells in acquired aplastic anemia. Whole-study context: Sorted CD4+ and CD8+ cell DNA averaged around 3 ug. Study-level results: Patients showed no significant difference from controls in CD8+ Simpson's diversity.

The origin of this receptor is a human donor with severe aplastic anemia or a healthy control (not recorded which). Sample: sorted CD4+, CD8+, or CD8+CD57+ T cells (not recorded which) from PBMCs. This sequence joins TRBV7-9 and TRBJ1-1; 11 bases map to TRBD1. Written as DNA, the CDR3 is TGTGCCAGCAGCTTAGGGGGACAGGGGGGCACTGAAGCTTTCTTT. This gives the protein CASSLGGQGGTEAFF.